This T cell receptor beta chain was recovered during a study of response to subunit inactivated influenza vaccine. Using its own MiXCR run on the RT-PCR reads, TCRdb lists one record per CDR3 protein. There are just under 550,000 distinct CDR3 sequences in the sample; less than 25% occur only once, and 2.8% lies in the top ten. CDR3 size: 16 residues. Per germline, CDR1 LGHNA and CDR2 YSLEER. Trimming took 1 base from V and 5 from J, leaving 12 bases between them. The same sample was also used in a study of T cells expressing NK-cell markers. That paper states: TCR beta libraries carry UMIs added by 5'RACE template switching.

The TCR comes from a man in his fifties or sixties who received an inactivated influenza vaccine. The specimen was CD4+ T cells sorted from PBMCs, collected about 12 days after vaccination. J is TRBJ1-6 and V is TRBV4-3; TRBD1 might be the D (5 bases). The CDR3 region is CASSQGAGSNNSPLHF. The CDR3 DNA sequence: TGCGCCAGCAGCCAAGGGGCAGGGTCAAATAATTCACCCCTCCACTTT.